The 5 T cell receptor beta chains below all came from one sample that was sequenced in a study of early T cells in non-severe SARS-CoV-2 infection. TCRdb ran MiXCR on the 5' RACE reads and lists one entry per CDR3 protein. The data hold about 29,000 distinct CDR3 sequences, with more than 4% observed a single time. What was sequenced was whole blood. The receptors stem from an adult who was a healthcare worker with PCR-confirmed SARS-CoV-2 infection or an uninfected control (not recorded which).

This chain joins TRBV5-4 and TRBJ2-1, with 8 nucleotides matching TRBD2. V was clipped by 3 bases and J by 9 bases; unmatched bases: 11. The CDR3 contains 15 residues. Germline V lookup: CDR1 SGHNT, CDR2 YYREEE (reference sequence). CDR3 sequence reads: CASSSAGAAPGEQFF. In DNA, the CDR3 is TGTGCCAGCAGCTCAGCGGGAGCTGCCCCAGGTGAGCAGTTCTTC. The whole variable domain, filled in from reference TRBV5-4 and TRBJ2-1, reads ETGVTQSPTHLIKTRGQQVTLRCSSQSGHNTVSWYQQALGQGPQFIFQYYREEENGRGNFPPRFSGLQFPNYSSELNVNALELDDSALYLCASSSAGAAPGEQFFGPGTRLTVL.

This clonotype was seen more than once but under ten times. V usage is TRBV5-1 and J usage is TRBJ2-6; D tentatively reads TRBD1 or TRBD2 (5 bases each). The germline gives CDR1 SGHRS, CDR2 YFSETQ. The V and J ends lost 0 bases and 4 bases respectively, with 11 bases between them. The CDR3 runs 16 residues. This CDR3 is CASSLVAGTGANVLTF. CDR3 DNA sequence: TGCGCCAGCAGCTTGGTTGCTGGGACCGGGGCCAACGTCCTGACTTTC.

In its sample, this clonotype was seen a few times. V gene TRBV6-6 combines with J gene TRBJ2-1; a possible D gene is TRBD1 (6 bases). V lost 2 bases to trimming and J lost 10 bases, with 6 bases between them. This CDR3 has 11 amino acids. Germline-derived CDR1 and CDR2 are MNHNY and SVGAGI (reference sequence). The chain's CDR3 is CASSYDREQFF. The CDR3 region has the DNA TGTGCCAGCAGTTACGACAGGGAGCAGTTCTTC.

This clonotype was counted ten times or more. V gene TRBV6-4 combines with J gene TRBJ2-2, with 8 nucleotides matching TRBD1. Germline loops: CDR1 MRHNA, CDR2 SNTAGT. With 5 bases clipped from V and 3 bases from J, the junction kept 8 bases outside the gene matches. The CDR3 is made up of 16 amino acids. DNA of the CDR3: TGTGCCAGCAGTACATCGGAGACAGGGGACACCGGGGAGCTGTTTTTT. Protein: CASSTSETGDTGELFF.

Ten or more counts support this clonotype. This chain joins TRBV7-6 and TRBJ2-7; tentative D call: TRBD2 (6 bases). The V gene's germline CDR1 is SGHVS and CDR2 FNYEAQ. CDR3 length: 16 residues. Between the trimmed V and J ends, which lost 1 base and 1 base, there was a span of 14 bases. This CDR3 reads CASSLEASAPSYEQYF. CDR3 DNA: TGTGCCAGCAGCTTAGAGGCTAGCGCACCATCCTACGAGCAGTACTTC.